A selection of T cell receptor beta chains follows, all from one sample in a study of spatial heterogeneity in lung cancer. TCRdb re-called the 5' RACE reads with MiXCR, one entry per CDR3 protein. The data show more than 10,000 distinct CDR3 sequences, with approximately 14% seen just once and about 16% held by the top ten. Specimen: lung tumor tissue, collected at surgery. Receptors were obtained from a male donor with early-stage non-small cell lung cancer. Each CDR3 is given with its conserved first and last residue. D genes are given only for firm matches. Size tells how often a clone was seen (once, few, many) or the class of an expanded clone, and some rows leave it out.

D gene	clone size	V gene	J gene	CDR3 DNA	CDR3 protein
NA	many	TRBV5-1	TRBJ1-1	TGCGCCAGCAGCTTGGGACAGGTCGAAGATGAAGCTTTCTTT	CASSLGQVEDEAFF
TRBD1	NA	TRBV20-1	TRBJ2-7	TGCAGTGCTAACCATGACAGGGAAGGCTACGAGCAGTACTTC	CSANHDREGYEQYF
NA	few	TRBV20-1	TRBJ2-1	TGCAGTGCCCGTTCAGGGACTCAGAGCTCCTACAATGAGCAGTTCTTC	CSARSGTQSSYNEQFF
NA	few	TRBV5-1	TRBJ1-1	TGCGCCAGCAGCGCTGGCAGTACGAACACTGAAGCTTTCTTT	CASSAGSTNTEAFF
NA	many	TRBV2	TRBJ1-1	TGTGCCAGCAGTGAACAGTCGAACACTGAAGCTTTCTTT	CASSEQSNTEAFF
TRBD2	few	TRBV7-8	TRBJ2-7	TGTGCCAGCAGCTTAGGGACTAGCGCCTCCTACGAGCAGTACTTC	CASSLGTSASYEQYF
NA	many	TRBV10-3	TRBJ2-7	TGTGCCATCAGTGACGCCCTAACCCGACTCGGGAGCTACGAGCAGTACTTC	CAISDALTRLGSYEQYF
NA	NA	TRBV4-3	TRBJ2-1	TGCGCCAGCAGCCAAGAAGTGGGAGGCTCCTACAATGAGCAGTTCTTC	CASSQEVGGSYNEQFF
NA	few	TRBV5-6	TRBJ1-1	TGTGCCAGCAGCCCCTCCCCCGGATGGGGGGCTTTCTTT	CASSPSPGWGAFF
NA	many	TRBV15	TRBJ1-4	TGTGCCACCTCAGCTGGACCTAATGAAAAACTGTTTTTT	CATSAGPNEKLFF
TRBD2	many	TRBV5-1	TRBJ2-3	TGCGCCAGCAGGGGACTAGCGGGTAGCACAGATACGCAGTATTTT	CASRGLAGSTDTQYF
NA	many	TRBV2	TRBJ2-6	TGTGCCAGCAGTGAATACGGCAGGTACTCTGGGGCCAACGTCCTGACTTTC	CASSEYGRYSGANVLTF
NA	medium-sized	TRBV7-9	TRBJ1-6	TGTGCCAGCAGCTTAGCGTTCAATTCACCCCTCCACTTT	CASSLAFNSPLHF